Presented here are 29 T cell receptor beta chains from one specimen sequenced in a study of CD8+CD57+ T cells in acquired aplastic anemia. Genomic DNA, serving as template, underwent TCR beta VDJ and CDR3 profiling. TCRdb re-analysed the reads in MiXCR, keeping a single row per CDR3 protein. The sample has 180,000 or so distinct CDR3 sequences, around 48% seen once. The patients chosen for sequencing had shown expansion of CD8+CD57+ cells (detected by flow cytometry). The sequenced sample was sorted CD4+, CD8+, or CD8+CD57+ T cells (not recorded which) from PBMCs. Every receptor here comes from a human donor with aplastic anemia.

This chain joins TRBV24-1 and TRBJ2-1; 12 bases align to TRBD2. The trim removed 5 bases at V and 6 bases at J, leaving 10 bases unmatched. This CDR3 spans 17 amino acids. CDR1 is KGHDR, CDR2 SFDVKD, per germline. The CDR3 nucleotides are TGTGCCACCAGTGCCTTGACTAGCGGGGGCGAATTCAATGAGCAGTTCTTC. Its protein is CATSALTSGGEFNEQFF.

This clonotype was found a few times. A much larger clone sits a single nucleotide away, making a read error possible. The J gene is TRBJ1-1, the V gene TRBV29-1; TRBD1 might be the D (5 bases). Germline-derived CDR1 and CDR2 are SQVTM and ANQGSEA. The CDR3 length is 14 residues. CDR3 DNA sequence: TGCAGCGTTGTGGGGCCCGGGAGGAACACTGAAACTTTCTTT. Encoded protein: CSVVGPGRNTETFF.

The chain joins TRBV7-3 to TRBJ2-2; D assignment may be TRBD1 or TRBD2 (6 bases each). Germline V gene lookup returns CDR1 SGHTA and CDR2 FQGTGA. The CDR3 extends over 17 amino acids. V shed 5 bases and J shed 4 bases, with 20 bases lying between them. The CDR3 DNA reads TGTGCCAGCAGCGCCCAGAGTGGGGGGCGCGGCACCGGGGAGCTGTTTTTT. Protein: CASSAQSGGRGTGELFF. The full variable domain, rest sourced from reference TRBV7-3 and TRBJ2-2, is GAGVSQTPSNKVTEKGKYVELRCDPISGHTALYWYRQSLGQGPEFLIYFQGTGAADDSGLPNDRFFAVRPEGSVSTLKIQRTERGDSAVYLCASSAQSGGRGTGELFFGEGSRLTVL.

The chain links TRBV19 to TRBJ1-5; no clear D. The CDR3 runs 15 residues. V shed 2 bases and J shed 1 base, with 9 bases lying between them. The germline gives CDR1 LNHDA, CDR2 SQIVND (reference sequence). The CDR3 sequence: CASSIWQSSNQPQHF. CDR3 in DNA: TGTGCCAGTAGTATATGGCAGTCAAGCAATCAGCCCCAGCATTTT.

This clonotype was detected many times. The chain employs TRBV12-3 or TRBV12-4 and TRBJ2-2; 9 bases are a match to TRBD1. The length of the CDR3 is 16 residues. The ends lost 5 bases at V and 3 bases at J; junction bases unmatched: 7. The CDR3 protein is CASSPTGGGHTGELFF. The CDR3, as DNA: TGTGCCAGCAGTCCTACAGGGGGCGGGCACACCGGGGAGCTGTTTTTT.

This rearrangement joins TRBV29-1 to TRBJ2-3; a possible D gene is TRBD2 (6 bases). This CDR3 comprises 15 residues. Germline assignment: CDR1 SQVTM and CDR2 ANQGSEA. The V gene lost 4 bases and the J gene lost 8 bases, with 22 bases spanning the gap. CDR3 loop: CSVATGGTLQVTQYF. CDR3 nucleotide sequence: TGCAGCGTTGCGACCGGCGGGACTCTTCAGGTTACGCAGTATTTT.

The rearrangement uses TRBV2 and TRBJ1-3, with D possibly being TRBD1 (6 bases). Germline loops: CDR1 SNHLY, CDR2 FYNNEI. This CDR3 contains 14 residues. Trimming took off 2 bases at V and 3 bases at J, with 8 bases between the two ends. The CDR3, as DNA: TGTGCCAGCAGTGAACGCAGGGGTGGAAACACCATATATTTT. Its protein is CASSERRGGNTIYF.

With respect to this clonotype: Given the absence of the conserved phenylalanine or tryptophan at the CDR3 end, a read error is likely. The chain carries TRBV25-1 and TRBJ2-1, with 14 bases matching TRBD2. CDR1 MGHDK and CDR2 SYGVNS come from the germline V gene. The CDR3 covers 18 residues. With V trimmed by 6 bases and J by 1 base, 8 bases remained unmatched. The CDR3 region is CASSPGLAGELSYNEQFL. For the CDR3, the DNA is TGTGCCAGCAGCCCGGGACTAGCGGGAGAATTGTCCTACAATGAGCAGTTCCTC.

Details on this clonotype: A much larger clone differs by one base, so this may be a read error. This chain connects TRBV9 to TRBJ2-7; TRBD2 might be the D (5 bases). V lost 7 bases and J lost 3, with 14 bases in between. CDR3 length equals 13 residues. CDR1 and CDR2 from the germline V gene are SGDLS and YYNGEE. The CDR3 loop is CASPPLGSYEQYF. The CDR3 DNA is TGTGCCAGCCCACCACTGGGGAGCTACGAGCAGTACTTC.

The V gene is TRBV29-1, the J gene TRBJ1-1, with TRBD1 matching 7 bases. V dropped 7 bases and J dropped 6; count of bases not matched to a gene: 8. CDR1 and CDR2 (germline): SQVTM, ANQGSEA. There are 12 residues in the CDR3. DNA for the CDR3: TGCAGCGCCGAGAGGGGGCAGGCTGAAGCTTTCTTT. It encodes CSAERGQAEAFF.

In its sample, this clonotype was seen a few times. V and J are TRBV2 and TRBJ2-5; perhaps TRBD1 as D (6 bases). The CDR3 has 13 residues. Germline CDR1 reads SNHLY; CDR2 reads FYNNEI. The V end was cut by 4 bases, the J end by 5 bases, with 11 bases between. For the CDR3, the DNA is TGTGCCAGCAGTGGGACAGTAGGCGAGACCCAGTACTTC. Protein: CASSGTVGETQYF.

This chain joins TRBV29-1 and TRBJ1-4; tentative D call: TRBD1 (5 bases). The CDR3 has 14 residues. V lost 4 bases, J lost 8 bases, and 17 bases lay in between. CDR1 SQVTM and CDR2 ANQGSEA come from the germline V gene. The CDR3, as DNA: TGCAGCGTTGCCGACAGTCCAGGTTGGGAAAAACTGTTTTTT. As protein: CSVADSPGWEKLFF.

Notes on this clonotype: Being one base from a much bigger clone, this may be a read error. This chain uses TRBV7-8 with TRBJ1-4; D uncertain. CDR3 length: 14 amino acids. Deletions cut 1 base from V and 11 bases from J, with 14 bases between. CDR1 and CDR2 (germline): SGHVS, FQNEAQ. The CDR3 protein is CASSLEILGGKLFF. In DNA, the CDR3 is TGTGCCAGCAGCTTAGAAATCCTCGGTGGGAAACTGTTTTTT. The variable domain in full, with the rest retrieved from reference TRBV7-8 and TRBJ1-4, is GAGVSQSPRYKVAKRGQDVALRCDPISGHVSLFWYQQALGQGPEFLTYFQNEAQLDKSGLPSDRFFAERPEGSVSTLKIQRTQQEDSAVYLCASSLEILGGKLFFGSGTQLSVL.

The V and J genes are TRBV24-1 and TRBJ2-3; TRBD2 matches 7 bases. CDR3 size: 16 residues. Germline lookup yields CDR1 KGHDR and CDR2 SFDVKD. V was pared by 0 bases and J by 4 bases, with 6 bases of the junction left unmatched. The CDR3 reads CATSDLVRGGADTQYF. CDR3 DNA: TGTGCCACCAGTGATTTGGTGAGGGGAGGGGCAGATACGCAGTATTTT.

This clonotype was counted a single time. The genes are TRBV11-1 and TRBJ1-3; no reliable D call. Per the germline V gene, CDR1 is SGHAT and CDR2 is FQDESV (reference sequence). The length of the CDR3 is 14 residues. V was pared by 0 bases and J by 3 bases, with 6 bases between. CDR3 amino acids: CASSLASGGNTIYF. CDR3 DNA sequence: TGTGCCAGCAGCTTAGCGTCAGGTGGAAACACCATATATTTT.

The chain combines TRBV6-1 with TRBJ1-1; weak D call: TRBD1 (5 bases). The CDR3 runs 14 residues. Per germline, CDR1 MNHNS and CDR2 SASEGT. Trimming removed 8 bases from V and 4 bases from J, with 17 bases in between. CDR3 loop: CASSPRSRGTEAFF. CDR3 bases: TGTGCCAGCTCACCCCGGTCGAGGGGCACTGAAGCTTTCTTT.

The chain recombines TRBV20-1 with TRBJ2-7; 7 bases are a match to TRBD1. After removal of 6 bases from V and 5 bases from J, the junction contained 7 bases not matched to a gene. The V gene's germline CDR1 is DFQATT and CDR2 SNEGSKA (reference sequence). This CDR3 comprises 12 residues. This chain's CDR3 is CSAKGQVNEQYF. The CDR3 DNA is TGCAGTGCCAAAGGACAGGTGAACGAGCAGTACTTC.

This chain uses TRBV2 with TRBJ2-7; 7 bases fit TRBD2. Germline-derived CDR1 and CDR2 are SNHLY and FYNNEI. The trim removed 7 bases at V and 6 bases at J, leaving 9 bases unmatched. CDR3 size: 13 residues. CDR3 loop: CASIDGGDREQYF. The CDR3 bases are TGTGCCAGCATCGATGGGGGGGATCGCGAGCAGTACTTC.

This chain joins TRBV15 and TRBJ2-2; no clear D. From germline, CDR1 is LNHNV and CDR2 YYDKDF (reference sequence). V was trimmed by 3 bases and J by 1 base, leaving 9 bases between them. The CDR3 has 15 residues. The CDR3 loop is CATSSLGGNTGELFF. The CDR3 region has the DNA TGTGCCACCAGCAGCTTGGGCGGGAACACCGGGGAGCTGTTTTTT. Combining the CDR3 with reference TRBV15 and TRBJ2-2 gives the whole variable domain DAMVIQNPRYQVTQFGKPVTLSCSQTLNHNVMYWYQQKSSQAPKLLFHYYDKDFNNEADTPDNFQSRRPNTSFCFLDIRSPGLGDTAMYLCATSSLGGNTGELFFGEGSRLTVL.

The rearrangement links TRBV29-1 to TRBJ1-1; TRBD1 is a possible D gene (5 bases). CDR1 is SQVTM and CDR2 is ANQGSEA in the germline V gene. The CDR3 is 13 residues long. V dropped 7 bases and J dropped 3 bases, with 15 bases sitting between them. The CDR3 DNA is TGCAGCGCCCGAAAGGGGTCGGACACTGAAGCTTTCTTT. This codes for CSARKGSDTEAFF.

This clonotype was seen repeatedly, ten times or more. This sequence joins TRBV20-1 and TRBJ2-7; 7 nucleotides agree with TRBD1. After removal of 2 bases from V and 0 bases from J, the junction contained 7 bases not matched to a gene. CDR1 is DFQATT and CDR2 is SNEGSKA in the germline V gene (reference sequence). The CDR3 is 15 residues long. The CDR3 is CSARSETGNSYEQYF. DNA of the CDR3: TGCAGTGCTAGATCCGAGACAGGGAACTCCTACGAGCAGTACTTC.

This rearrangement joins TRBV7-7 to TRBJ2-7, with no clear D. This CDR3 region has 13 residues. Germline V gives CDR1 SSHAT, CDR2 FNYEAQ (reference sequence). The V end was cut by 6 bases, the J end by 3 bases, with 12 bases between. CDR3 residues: CASSYLSDYEQYF. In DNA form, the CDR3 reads TGTGCCAGCAGTTACCTATCCGACTACGAGCAGTACTTC.

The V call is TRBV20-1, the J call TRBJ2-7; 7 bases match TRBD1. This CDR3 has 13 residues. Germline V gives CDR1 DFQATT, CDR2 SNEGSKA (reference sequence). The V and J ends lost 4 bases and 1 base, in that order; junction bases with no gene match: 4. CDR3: CSATQGDSYEQYF. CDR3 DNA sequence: TGCAGTGCTACGCAGGGGGATTCCTACGAGCAGTACTTC.

The CDR3 nucleotides are TGTGCCAGCAGCTTAGGGCAGGGGGATGTGACCCAGTACTTC. Translating gives CASSLGQGDVTQYF. This chain connects TRBV7-8 to TRBJ2-5; TRBD1 matches 7 bases. Trimming at V came to 1 base and at J to 7 bases, leaving 6 bases not matched to a gene. Germline V lookup: CDR1 SGHVS, CDR2 FQNEAQ. The CDR3 is 14 amino acids.

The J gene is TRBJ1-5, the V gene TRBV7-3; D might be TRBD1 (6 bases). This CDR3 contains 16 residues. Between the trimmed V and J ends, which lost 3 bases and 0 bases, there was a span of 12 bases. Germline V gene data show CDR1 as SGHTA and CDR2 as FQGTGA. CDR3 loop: CASSFQGSFSNQPQHF. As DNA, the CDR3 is TGTGCCAGCAGCTTCCAGGGGTCGTTTAGCAATCAGCCCCAGCATTTT. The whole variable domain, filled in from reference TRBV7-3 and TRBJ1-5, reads GAGVSQTPSNKVTEKGKYVELRCDPISGHTALYWYRQSLGQGPEFLIYFQGTGAADDSGLPNDRFFAVRPEGSVSTLKIQRTERGDSAVYLCASSFQGSFSNQPQHFGDGTRLSIL.

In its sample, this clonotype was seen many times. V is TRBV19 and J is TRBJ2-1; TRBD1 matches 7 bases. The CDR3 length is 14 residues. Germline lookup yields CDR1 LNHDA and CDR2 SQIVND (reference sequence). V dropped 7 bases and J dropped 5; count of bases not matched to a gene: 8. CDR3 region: CASNLGQPHNEQFF. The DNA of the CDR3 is TGTGCCAGTAATCTGGGACAGCCTCACAATGAGCAGTTCTTC.

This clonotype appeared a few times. The CDR3 here is CSVEPLAGTEQYF. The DNA of the CDR3 is TGCAGCGTCGAACCCCTAGCGGGCACCGAGCAGTACTTC. The V call is TRBV29-1, the J call TRBJ2-7, with 8 bases identical to TRBD2. The CDR3 loop spans 13 amino acids. Trimming took 6 bases from V and 6 from J; bases not matched to a gene: 10. Germline CDR1 is SQVTM and CDR2 is ANQGSEA.

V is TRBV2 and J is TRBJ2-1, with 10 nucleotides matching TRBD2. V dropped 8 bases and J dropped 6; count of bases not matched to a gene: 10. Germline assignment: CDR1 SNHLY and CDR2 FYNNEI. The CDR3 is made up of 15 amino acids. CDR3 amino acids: CASGQEVAGGNEQFF. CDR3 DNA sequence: TGTGCCAGCGGACAGGAGGTAGCGGGAGGCAATGAGCAGTTCTTC. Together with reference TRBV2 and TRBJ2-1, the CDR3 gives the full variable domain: EPEVTQTPSHQVTQMGQEVILRCVPISNHLYFYWYRQILGQKVEFLVSFYNNEISEKSEIFDDQFSVERPDGSNFTLKIRSTKLEDSAMYFCASGQEVAGGNEQFFGPGTRLTVL.

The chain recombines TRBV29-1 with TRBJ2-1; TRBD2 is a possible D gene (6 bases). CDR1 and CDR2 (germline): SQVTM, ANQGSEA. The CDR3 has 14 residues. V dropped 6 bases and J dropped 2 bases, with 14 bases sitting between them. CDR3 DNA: TGCAGCGTGGAAACCTGGGGGGCCTACAATGAGCAGTTCTTC. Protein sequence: CSVETWGAYNEQFF.